A selection of T cell receptor beta chains follows, all from one sample in a study of blood T cells in healthy people across ages. From the 5' RACE reads, TCRdb called clonotypes with MiXCR, one entry per CDR3 protein. The top ten clones hold 3.5% to 4% of a sample with fewer than 800,000 distinct CDR3 sequences, 20% to 25% of them seen once. Input material: blood. The receptors were sampled from a man aged 70-80 years in good health. Both conserved end residues are part of each CDR3. D genes are given only for firm matches. Expanded clones are given a class, and other clones once, few, many or no size at all.

J	size	V	D	DNA	CDR3
TRBJ2-1	many	TRBV28	NA	TGTGCCAGCAGTTTAGTGGATGAGCAGTTCTTC	CASSLVDEQFF
TRBJ1-5	few	TRBV4-1	NA	TGCGCCAGCAGCCAAGGTCTCCAACATTATAATCAGCCCCAGCATTTT	CASSQGLQHYNQPQHF
TRBJ2-1	few	TRBV20-1	NA	TGCAGTGCTAGAGGGGGGGTCCCCTACAATGAGCAGTTCTTC	CSARGGVPYNEQFF
TRBJ1-1	NA	TRBV5-5	NA	TGTGCCAGCAGCTTGGCCCAGGTTGTGAACACTGAAGCTTTCTTT	CASSLAQVVNTEAFF
TRBJ2-1	few	TRBV27	NA	TGTGCCAGCAGTCACAACGCCCCCGTCGCAGGGTACAATGAGCAGTTCTTC	CASSHNAPVAGYNEQFF
TRBJ1-6	NA	TRBV12-3/TRBV12-4	NA	TGTGCCAGCAGTTTAGCCAGGGCTAATTCACCCCTCCACTTT	CASSLARANSPLHF
TRBJ2-1	few	TRBV24-1	TRBD1	TGTGCCACCAGTGATTTGGCAGGGGGATCAGGACGCTCCTACAATGAGCAGTTCTTC	CATSDLAGGSGRSYNEQFF
TRBJ2-7	NA	TRBV2	NA	TGTGCCAGCAGTGAACGTGGGACTGTCTACGAGCAGTACTTC	CASSERGTVYEQYF
TRBJ2-3	few	TRBV20-1	TRBD2	TGCAGTGCTGATACCTCCGCGGGGACTAGCTCCCCATTAGGTACGCAGTATTTT	CSADTSAGTSSPLGTQYF
TRBJ2-7	few	TRBV20-1	NA	TGCAGTGCTAGACATCAGTACGAGCAGTACTTC	CSARHQYEQYF
TRBJ2-1	NA	TRBV7-6	NA	TGTGCCAGCAGCTTTCTCAACCGGGGCAACTCCTATAATGAGCAGTTCTTC	CASSFLNRGNSYNEQFF
TRBJ1-3	NA	TRBV12-3/TRBV12-4	NA	TGTGCCAGCAGCCCCCCCCCCACCATATATTTT	CASSPPPTIYF
TRBJ1-2	NA	TRBV29-1	TRBD1	TGCAGCGTTGAGCGGACAGGGCCGCTGGCTACTACTGGCTACACCTTC	CSVERTGPLATTGYTF
TRBJ2-5	NA	TRBV15	NA	TGTGCCACCAGCAGAGGGTCAGGCACTGTGGAGACCCAGTACTTC	CATSRGSGTVETQYF
TRBJ1-4	NA	TRBV5-1	TRBD1	TGCGCCAGCAGCTGGACCTCAGGGGGCGAAGGAGAAAAACTGTTTTTT	CASSWTSGGEGEKLFF
TRBJ1-1	NA	TRBV28	NA	TGTGCCAGCTCTCGGGGGGAAGCTTTCTTT	CASSRGEAFF
TRBJ1-6	few	TRBV28	NA	TGTGCCAGCAGTTCCACAGGAAGAGGGAATAGCTCACCCCTCCACTTT	CASSSTGRGNSSPLHF
TRBJ2-7	NA	TRBV6-5	NA	TGTGCCAGCAGTCGCCCAGGGGTTAGCTCCTACGAGCAGTACTTC	CASSRPGVSSYEQYF
TRBJ1-4	few	TRBV5-1	NA	TGCGCCAGCAGCTTGGGGGTGACTAATGAAAAACTGTTTTTT	CASSLGVTNEKLFF
TRBJ1-1	many	TRBV6-1	TRBD1	TGTGCCAGCCTTATTTCGCAGGGGGCCAACACTGAAGCTTTCTTT	CASLISQGANTEAFF
TRBJ1-5	NA	TRBV6-6	NA	TGTGCCAGCAGTTACGTAACAGTTAGTCAGCCCCAGCATTTT	CASSYVTVSQPQHF
TRBJ2-7	NA	TRBV28	NA	TGTGCCAGCAGTTTGCGGGGAGCCCGAAGCGAGCAGTACTTC	CASSLRGARSEQYF
TRBJ2-5	few	TRBV10-3	NA	TGTACCATCAGTCTAGCGAACCAAGAGACCCAGTACTTC	CTISLANQETQYF
TRBJ2-5	many	TRBV29-1	NA	TGCAGCGTGTCGACCGGGACAACGCGAGAAGAGCAGTACTTC	CSVSTGTTREEQYF
TRBJ2-2	NA	TRBV20-1	NA	TGCAGTGCTAGAGTGTCAGGGGCCGGGGAGCTGTTTTTT	CSARVSGAGELFF
TRBJ2-5	NA	TRBV2	NA	TGTGTCAGCAGCTTTGGGACATACCAAGAGACCCAGTACTTC	CVSSFGTYQETQYF
TRBJ2-5	NA	TRBV7-3	TRBD1	TGTGCCAGCAGCCAGACAGGGGTTGGCGGGCAGTACTTC	CASSQTGVGGQYF
TRBJ2-3	NA	TRBV20-1	NA	TGCAGTGTCACGCCGACGTTCACAGATACGCAGTATTTT	CSVTPTFTDTQYF
TRBJ2-4	few	TRBV4-1	TRBD2	TGCGCCAGCAGCCAAGGTAGGGCTAGCGGGAGAGCCAAAAACATTCAGTACTTC	CASSQGRASGRAKNIQYF
TRBJ2-7	NA	TRBV3-1	TRBD2	TGTGCCAGCAGCCAGGCTGAAGCGGGGCCTTGGTACGAGCAGTACTTC	CASSQAEAGPWYEQYF
TRBJ2-1	NA	TRBV20-1	TRBD2	TGCAGTACTACTAGCGGGAACTACAATGAGCAGTTCTTC	CSTTSGNYNEQFF
TRBJ2-7	NA	TRBV16	TRBD2	TGTGCCAGCAGCCCCTCATTAGCGGGGGACTCCTACGAGCAGTACTTC	CASSPSLAGDSYEQYF
TRBJ1-5	NA	TRBV12-3/TRBV12-4	NA	TGTGCCAGCAGTTCAGGTCCGGCTTATAGCAATCAGCCCCAGCATTTT	CASSSGPAYSNQPQHF
TRBJ1-5	NA	TRBV27	NA	TGTGCCAGCAGAGCTCAGGGGTATAGCAATCAGCCCCAGCATTTT	CASRAQGYSNQPQHF
TRBJ2-7	many	TRBV2	NA	TGTGCCAGCAGAGGGACTTATCTCTTTTTCGAGCAGTACTTC	CASRGTYLFFEQYF
TRBJ2-1	few	TRBV5-1	NA	TGCGCCAGCAACAACCGGGACGAGACTTTCTTC	CASNNRDETFF
TRBJ2-2	NA	TRBV5-1	NA	TGCGCCAGCAGGAGTACAGGAGCGAACACCGGGGAGCTGTTTTTT	CASRSTGANTGELFF
TRBJ1-1	NA	TRBV30	TRBD1	TGTGCCTGGGCGGACAGGGGTAACACTGAAGCTTTCTTT	CAWADRGNTEAFF